Each of the 24 T cell receptor beta chains below was sequenced from the same sample in a study of cytomegalovirus exposure and HLA in healthy donors. Generated by immunoSEQ multiplex PCR, the TCRdb table keeps only in-frame clones and is missing some. The table includes about 200,000 clones, about 83% detected once. Sequencing was carried out using PBMCs. Receptors originate from a woman between 18 and 29 years old in good health and CMV-seronegative.

The chain uses TRBV4-1 and TRBJ1-1, with 9 bases identical to TRBD1. This CDR3 has 19 amino acids. Germline CDR1 is MGHRA and CDR2 is YSYEKL. With 0 bases clipped from V and 4 bases from J, the junction kept 15 bases outside the gene matches. The CDR3 nucleotides are TGCGCCAGCAGCCAAGATGGGACCTCTCGGACAGGGGTGAGCACTGAAGCTTTCTTT. It specifies CASSQDGTSRTGVSTEAFF.

This rearrangement joins TRBV6-1 to TRBJ2-7; 8 bases align to TRBD1. Germline V gives CDR1 MNHNS, CDR2 SASEGT. CDR3 size: 15 residues. V trimming: 7 bases; J trimming: 9 bases; junction bases outside the gene matches: 17. The CDR3 region has the DNA TGTGCCAGCATCGGGCAGGGGGCCCCTTCGTTCGGGCAGTACTTC. It encodes CASIGQGAPSFGQYF.

The rearrangement uses TRBV5-6 and TRBJ1-2; D remains ambiguous. Deletions cut 0 bases from V and 4 bases from J, with 10 bases between. CDR3 length equals 14 residues. Germline V gene sequence: CDR1 SGHDT, CDR2 YYEEEE. This CDR3 reads CASSLARAVYGYTF. The CDR3 DNA reads as TGTGCCAGCAGCTTGGCTAGAGCAGTCTATGGCTACACCTTC.

The chain recombines TRBV30 with TRBJ2-1, with TRBD2 matching 8 bases. Germline trimming cut 4 bases from V and 6 bases from J; bases unmatched to any gene: 8. This CDR3 comprises 14 residues. Germline V gene lookup returns CDR1 GTSNPN and CDR2 SVGIG (reference sequence). The CDR3 spells CAWTKRELSNEQFF. The CDR3 DNA is TGTGCCTGGACCAAGCGGGAGCTAAGCAATGAGCAGTTCTTC.

This clone was recorded only once. The chain carries TRBV7-9 and TRBJ1-2; no firm D call. V shed 3 bases and J shed 4 bases, with 9 bases lying between them. The CDR3 length is 13 residues. The germline V gene has CDR1 SEHNR and CDR2 FQNEAQ (reference sequence). CDR3 residues: CASSLGGTYGYTF. The CDR3 DNA is TGTGCCAGCAGCTTGGGAGGAACCTATGGCTACACCTTC.

J is TRBJ1-5 and V is TRBV2; 8 nucleotides align to TRBD1. In germline, CDR1 is SNHLY, CDR2 FYNNEI. The trim removed 6 bases at V and 1 base at J, leaving 8 bases unmatched. There are 16 residues in the CDR3. CDR3 in amino acids: CASSRTRDRSNQPQHF. The DNA of the CDR3 is TGTGCCAGCAGCCGAACCAGGGACAGGAGCAATCAGCCCCAGCATTTT.

V is TRBV9 and J is TRBJ1-2; the D gene is possibly TRBD1 (6 bases). The V gene lost 0 bases and the J gene lost 3 bases, with 9 bases spanning the gap. This CDR3 spans 14 amino acids. Germline V gene lookup returns CDR1 SGDLS and CDR2 YYNGEE. The CDR3 here is CASSVGGQDYGYTF. The CDR3 coding sequence is TGTGCCAGCAGCGTAGGGGGGCAGGACTATGGCTACACCTTC.

The genes are TRBV1 and TRBJ2-1; the table's TRBD2 call for D was not verified on the DNA. TRBV1 is listed as a pseudogene. This CDR3 is 19 amino acids long. For the CDR3, the DNA is TGCACCAGCAGCCAAGAGGGCGGAGCGGGGTCTAGCTCCTACAATGAGCAGTTCTTC. Its translation: CTSSQEGGAGSSSYNEQFF.

The chain uses TRBV7-2 and TRBJ2-7; unclear D gene. The CDR3 covers 13 residues. CDR1 is SGHTA, CDR2 FQGNSA, per germline. Deletions cut 5 bases from V and 0 bases from J, with 8 bases between. The CDR3 DNA reads as TGTGCCAGCAGCCCAGGATTCTCCTACGAGCAGTACTTC. Residues: CASSPGFSYEQYF. The variable domain in full, completed from reference TRBV7-2 and TRBJ2-7, reads GAGVSQSPSNKVTEKGKDVELRCDPISGHTALYWYRQSLGQGLEFLIYFQGNSAPDKSGLPSDRFSAERTGGSVSTLTIQRTQQEDSAVYLCASSPGFSYEQYFGPGTRLTVT.

This chain connects TRBV13 to TRBJ2-5, with a possible D match to TRBD1 (5 bases). V was pared by 6 bases and J by 3 bases, with 11 bases between. The CDR3 loop spans 13 amino acids. Germline V gene sequence: CDR1 PRHDT, CDR2 FYEKMQ (reference sequence). In DNA, the CDR3 is TGTGCCAGCAGTGAAGGGGCGGAAGAGACCCAGTACTTC. This gives the protein CASSEGAEETQYF.

V and J are TRBV9 and TRBJ2-1, with TRBD2 as a possible D gene (5 bases). The CDR3 totals 16 residues. Trimming took off 6 bases at V and 0 bases at J, with 16 bases between the two ends. Germline CDR1 is SGDLS and CDR2 is YYNGEE. CDR3 loop: CASKAGASGSYNEQFF. The DNA of the CDR3 is TGTGCCAGCAAGGCGGGTGCGTCGGGCTCCTACAATGAGCAGTTCTTC.

V gene TRBV5-6 combines with J gene TRBJ1-1; no definite D call. V was cut by 6 bases and J by 0 bases, with 12 bases left in between. Germline V gene sequence: CDR1 SGHDT, CDR2 YYEEEE. CDR3 size: 14 residues. CDR3 protein: CASIEGGVNTEAFF. The CDR3 DNA sequence: TGTGCCAGCATCGAGGGTGGCGTGAACACTGAAGCTTTCTTT.

The CDR3 loop reads CASSEFLSYEQYF. CDR3 sequence (DNA): TGCGCCAGCAGTGAGTTTCTCTCCTACGAGCAGTACTTC. V and J are TRBV10-1 and TRBJ2-7, with D hard to call. The germline V gene encodes CDR1 WNHNN and CDR2 SYGVQD (reference sequence). Trimming shortened V by 1 base and J by 0 bases, and 4 bases separated the two germline ends. This CDR3 is built from 13 residues.

In nucleotides, the CDR3 is TGCGCCAGCAGAGGAGGGCGGCAACTTCAGCAGTACTTC. Its protein is CASRGGRQLQQYF. The rearrangement uses TRBV5-1 and TRBJ2-7; D possibly corresponds to TRBD2 (6 bases). Between the trimmed V and J ends, which lost 5 bases and 8 bases, there was a span of 17 bases. The CDR3 has 13 residues. Germline CDR1 SGHRS, CDR2 YFSETQ. Combining the CDR3 with reference TRBV5-1 and TRBJ2-7 gives the whole variable domain KAGVTQTPRYLIKTRGQQVTLSCSPISGHRSVSWYQQTPGQGLQFLFEYFSETQRNKGNFPGRFSGRQFSNSRSEMNVSTLELGDSALYLCASRGGRQLQQYFGPGTRLTVT.

This chain joins TRBV6-5 and TRBJ2-7, with TRBD1 as a possible D gene (5 bases). The CDR3 is 14 residues long. V was trimmed by 0 bases and J by 3 bases, leaving 9 bases between them. Per the germline V gene, CDR1 is MNHEY and CDR2 is SVGAGI. Here the CDR3 DNA reads TGTGCCAGCAGTTACTCGGCAGGGAACTACGAGCAGTACTTC. Translation: CASSYSAGNYEQYF.

The gene calls are TRBV30 and TRBJ2-7; D gene unclear. The CDR3 totals 12 residues. Germline V gene lookup returns CDR1 GTSNPN and CDR2 SVGIG (reference sequence). Trimming removed 0 bases from V and 2 bases from J, with 5 bases in between. Written as DNA, the CDR3 is TGTGCCTGGAGTGTAGGAGCCTACGAGCAGTACTTC. Translated: CAWSVGAYEQYF.

The rearrangement joins TRBV30 to TRBJ1-1; D is undetermined. Trimming cost V 5 bases and J 1 base, with 17 bases left between them. CDR3 size: 15 residues. Germline V gives CDR1 GTSNPN, CDR2 SVGIG (reference sequence). DNA of the CDR3: TGTGCCTGGGCCCCCGGAGGAGGCCCGAACACTGAAGCTTTCTTT. Translation: CAWAPGGGPNTEAFF.

This clone was detected only once. The genes are TRBV7-2 and TRBJ2-1; 11 nucleotides align to TRBD2. Germline CDR1 is SGHTA and CDR2 is FQGNSA. V was pared by 1 base and J by 9 bases, with 8 bases of the junction left unmatched. The CDR3 is 16 residues long. CDR3 protein: CASSLEVAGGPGEQFF. CDR3 DNA sequence: TGTGCCAGCAGCTTAGAAGTAGCGGGAGGGCCGGGTGAGCAGTTCTTC.

The rearrangement links TRBV4-2 to TRBJ2-2; D might be TRBD1 (5 bases). CDR1 is LGHNA, CDR2 YNFKEQ, per germline. The CDR3 has 15 amino acids. Trimming took off 4 bases at V and 6 bases at J, with 15 bases between the two ends. For the CDR3, the DNA is TGTGCCAGCAGCCCGTTAACAGGTTCATCCGGGGAGCTGTTTTTT. Translated, it gives CASSPLTGSSGELFF.

The chain carries TRBV11-3 and TRBJ1-1; 7 nucleotides agree with TRBD1. J gave up 4 bases and V 5 bases, and 7 bases lay outside the gene matches. From germline, CDR1 is SGHNT and CDR2 YENEEA. The CDR3 has 14 amino acids. CDR3 DNA sequence: TGTGCCAGCAGCCCCAGGGGGTTAGGCACTGAAGCTTTCTTT. This codes for CASSPRGLGTEAFF.

This chain joins TRBV28 and TRBJ1-5; perhaps TRBD1 as D (5 bases). V was shortened by 6 bases and J by 2 bases, with 17 bases between the two germline ends. Germline CDR1 reads MDHEN; CDR2 reads SYDVKM. The CDR3 is made up of 16 amino acids. CDR3 sequence reads: CASRPAGQGGNQPQHF. The CDR3 region has the DNA TGTGCCAGCAGGCCCGCGGGGCAGGGTGGCAATCAGCCCCAGCATTTT.

The rearrangement links TRBV5-1 to TRBJ1-3; D is uncertain. The germline V gene encodes CDR1 SGHRS and CDR2 YFSETQ. The CDR3 extends over 12 amino acids. V was pared by 5 bases and J by 5 bases, with 8 bases between. The CDR3 DNA sequence: TGCGCCAGCAGGTCCGAGAGAAACACCATATATTTT. Its protein product is CASRSERNTIYF.

This chain connects TRBV7-2 to TRBJ2-1; weak D call: TRBD2 (5 bases). Deletions cut 0 bases from V and 4 bases from J, with 13 bases between. The CDR3 extends over 16 amino acids. Germline V gene data show CDR1 as SGHTA and CDR2 as FQGNSA. In DNA form, the CDR3 reads TGTGCCAGCAGCTTAGCGCGGGCGGTGAAGTACAATGAGCAGTTCTTC. This codes for CASSLARAVKYNEQFF.

The rearrangement links TRBV6-6 to TRBJ1-1; TRBD1 matches 9 bases. The CDR3 totals 14 residues. Trimming at V came to 2 bases and at J to 7 bases, leaving 5 bases not matched to a gene. CDR1 MNHNY and CDR2 SVGAGI come from the germline V gene (reference sequence). CDR3 DNA: TGTGCCAGCAGTTACGACAGGGGGGGGAGTGAAGCTTTCTTT. The encoded protein is CASSYDRGGSEAFF.